A selection of T cell receptor beta chains follows, all from one sample in a study of blood T cell repertoires in COVID-19. Sequencing used immunoSEQ multiplex PCR; TCRdb keeps in-frame clones, though not all of them. Of 120,000 or so clones listed, roughly 90% are singletons. The sample comprised peripheral blood. The receptors stem from a man in his fifties or sixties with acute or convalescent COVID-19. CDR3s include the opening cysteine and the closing phenylalanine or tryptophan. D genes are given only for firm matches. Clone size is not always given. Where it is, it says once, few, many or a class for expanded clones.

TRBD1,TRBV6-5,.,TRBJ2-7,CASRRDSPIYYEQYF,TGTGCCAGCAGACGGGACAGTCCCATCTACTACGAGCAGTACTTC
.,TRBV5-1,.,TRBJ2-5,CASSRDYQETQYF,TGCGCCAGCAGCCGGGACTACCAAGAGACCCAGTACTTC
TRBD2,TRBV18,.,TRBJ2-1,CASSLLAGVGVNEQFF,TGTGCCAGCTCGTTACTAGCGGGAGTGGGGGTCAATGAGCAGTTCTTC
.,TRBV6-6,once,TRBJ2-7,CASSRGVESYEQYF,TGTGCCAGCAGTCGCGGGGTAGAGTCCTACGAGCAGTACTTC
.,TRBV5-1,.,TRBJ1-2,CASSTGGLGYGYTF,TGCGCCAGCAGCACCGGGGGACTGGGCTATGGCTACACCTTC
.,TRBV11-2,.,TRBJ2-7,CASSPRGGSYEQYF,TGTGCCAGCAGCCCCAGGGGCGGTTCCTACGAGCAGTACTTC
TRBD1,TRBV12-3/TRBV12-4,.,TRBJ1-5,CASSVTGDQPQHF,TGTGCCAGCAGCGTGACAGGGGACCAGCCCCAGCATTTT
.,TRBV6-5,.,TRBJ2-2,CASTPSSANTGELFF,TGTGCCAGCACCCCCAGTAGCGCGAACACCGGGGAGCTGTTTTTT
TRBD1,TRBV11-3,.,TRBJ1-2,CASSLRQGNYGYTF,TGTGCCAGCAGCTTACGACAGGGGAACTATGGCTACACCTTC
TRBD2,TRBV4-3,few,TRBJ2-1,CASSPRVAGEGYNEQFF,TGCGCCAGCAGCCCCCGGGTAGCGGGAGAGGGCTACAATGAGCAGTTCTTC
TRBD2,TRBV5-6,.,TRBJ2-3,CASSLRGLAGTDTQYF,TGTGCCAGCAGTTTGCGGGGACTAGCGGGAACAGATACGCAGTATTTT
.,TRBV5-1,once,TRBJ2-7,CASSLASDFYEQYF,TGCGCCAGCAGTTTGGCTAGCGACTTCTACGAGCAGTACTTC
TRBD1,TRBV7-9,.,TRBJ1-5,CASSLGSGGPQHF,TGTGCCAGCAGCTTAGGGTCAGGGGGGCCCCAGCATTTT
.,TRBV7-2,.,TRBJ1-1,CASSLLLGGLTEAFF,TGTGCCAGCAGCCTCCTCCTCGGGGGGCTTACTGAAGCTTTCTTT
.,TRBV7-9,.,TRBJ1-4,CASSLKGYGNEKLFF,TGTGCCAGCAGCTTAAAGGGGTATGGGAATGAAAAACTGTTTTTT
TRBD2,TRBV19,.,TRBJ2-5,CASSTGLAGTSMETQYF,TGTGCCAGTAGTACCGGACTAGCGGGGACGTCAATGGAGACCCAGTACTTC
.,TRBV11-2,.,TRBJ2-5,CASSLLASFQETQYF,TGTGCCAGCAGCCTCCTAGCGAGCTTCCAAGAGACCCAGTACTTC
.,TRBV19,once,TRBJ2-1,CASSIKMSSYNEQFF,TGTGCCAGTAGTATAAAGATGAGCTCCTACAATGAGCAGTTCTTC
.,TRBV19,.,TRBJ2-1,CASSFLTGNEQFF,TGTGCCAGTAGTTTCCTGACTGGGAATGAGCAGTTCTTC
.,TRBV5-1,.,TRBJ1-2,CASSPLRGSGYGYTF,TGCGCCAGCAGCCCCCTCAGGGGATCGGGCTATGGCTACACCTTC
TRBD1,TRBV6-5,.,TRBJ2-7,CATQDRGRYEQYF,TGTGCCACCCAGGACAGGGGGCGATACGAGCAGTACTTC
TRBD2,TRBV19,.,TRBJ2-1,CASSKGFGGDRYNEQFF,TGTGCCAGTAGTAAGGGATTTGGGGGGGATAGGTACAATGAGCAGTTCTTC
TRBD2,TRBV5-1,once,TRBJ2-7,CASSLDGRTPYEQYF,TGCGCCAGCAGCTTGGACGGGAGGACCCCCTACGAGCAGTACTTC
.,TRBV3-1/TRBV3-2,.,TRBJ1-5,CASSSRDQPQHF,TGTGCCAGCAGCAGCCGGGATCAGCCCCAGCATTTT
.,TRBV27,.,TRBJ2-3,CASSLLGSSPTDTQYF,TGTGCCAGCAGTTTACTCGGGAGCTCCCCCACAGATACGCAGTATTTT
TRBD2,TRBV20-1,.,TRBJ2-1,CSASRLAGANEQFF,TGCAGTGCTAGTCGACTAGCGGGAGCCAATGAGCAGTTCTTC
TRBD2,TRBV4-1,.,TRBJ2-5,CASSPGSGLAKETQYF,TGCGCCAGCAGCCCCGGTTCTGGACTAGCGAAAGAGACCCAGTACTTC
TRBD2,TRBV7-2,.,TRBJ2-7,CASSLSASGLYEQYF,TGTGCCAGCAGCTTATCGGCTAGCGGTCTCTACGAGCAGTACTTC
TRBD2,TRBV6-2/TRBV6-3,.,TRBJ2-3,CASSKSGSSTDTQYF,TGTGCCAGCAGTAAAAGCGGGAGCAGCACAGATACGCAGTATTTT
.,TRBV24-1,.,TRBJ1-4,CATSDHRAREEKLFF,TGTGCCACCAGTGACCACCGGGCCCGGGAGGAAAAACTGTTTTTT
.,TRBV6-5,.,TRBJ2-6,CASSYYGSGANVLTF,TGTGCCAGCAGTTACTACGGTTCCGGGGCCAACGTCCTGACTTTC
.,TRBV7-8,.,TRBJ1-5,CASSSGGRHSNQPQHF,TGTGCCAGCAGCTCAGGCGGGCGGCATAGCAATCAGCCCCAGCATTTT
TRBD2,TRBV27,.,TRBJ2-7,CASSLTGTSGYEQYF,TGTGCCAGCAGTTTAACCGGGACTAGCGGATACGAGCAGTACTTC
.,TRBV9,.,TRBJ1-5,CASSTGGPGQPQHF,TGTGCCAGCAGCACCGGGGGGCCTGGTCAGCCCCAGCATTTT
.,TRBV28,.,TRBJ1-1,CASRRPITYTEAFF,TGTGCCAGCAGGCGGCCAATTACGTATACTGAAGCTTTCTTT
.,TRBV4-3,.,TRBJ1-5,CASSQDTSSNQPQHF,TGCGCCAGCAGCCAAGACACCAGTAGCAATCAGCCCCAGCATTTT
TRBD1,TRBV28,.,TRBJ2-5,CASSRPGTGEETQYF,TGTGCCAGCAGTCGACCCGGGACAGGGGAAGAGACCCAGTACTTC
.,TRBV15,.,TRBJ2-5,CATSRDRGNQETQYF,TGTGCCACCAGCAGAGATAGGGGCAACCAAGAGACCCAGTACTTC
.,TRBV5-5,.,TRBJ1-5,CASSWGGSGFYQPQHF,TGTGCCAGCAGCTGGGGGGGTTCGGGTTTCTATCAGCCCCAGCATTTT
TRBD2,TRBV29-1,.,TRBJ2-7,CSVPGLAGGLEQYF,TGCAGCGTGCCCGGACTAGCGGGAGGCCTCGAGCAGTACTTC
.,TRBV19,.,TRBJ2-6,CASSIGGLSGANVLTF,TGTGCCAGTAGTATAGGGGGGCTATCTGGGGCCAACGTCCTGACTTTC
TRBD2,TRBV27,few,TRBJ2-1,CASSRGTSATLLPANEQFF,TGTGCCAGCAGCCGAGGGACTAGCGCCACGCTCCTACCAGCCAATGAGCAGTTCTTC
TRBD2,TRBV3-1/TRBV3-2,.,TRBJ2-2,CASSHRGLADTGELFF,TGTGCCAGCAGCCACAGGGGACTAGCGGATACCGGGGAGCTGTTTTTT
.,TRBV15,.,TRBJ1-2,CATSRGGAGGYTF,TGTGCCACCAGCAGAGGGGGCGCCGGTGGCTACACCTTC
.,TRBV24-1,.,TRBJ2-1,CATSDGRTPWNEQFF,TGTGCCACCAGTGATGGGAGGACTCCCTGGAATGAGCAGTTCTTC
TRBD1,TRBV5-1,.,TRBJ2-5,CASSLRTGEETQYF,TGCGCCAGCAGCTTGAGGACAGGAGAAGAGACCCAGTACTTC
TRBD2,TRBV30,.,TRBJ2-7,CACGRDSYEQYF,TGTGCCTGCGGGAGGGACTCCTACGAGCAGTACTTC
.,TRBV29-1,once,TRBJ1-5,CSVRGGSGNQPQHF,TGCAGCGTCAGAGGGGGTAGTGGCAATCAGCCCCAGCATTTT